This T cell receptor (beta chain) was identified in a study of CD8 T cells in ankylosing spondylitis. General study findings and limits: Previously reported in reactive arthritis synovial fluid and blood were some of the motif variants. Typical of ankylosing spondylitis blood, it appeared, was a TCR beta motif of eight highly homologous variants. Disease-linked clones, CD8+, were relatively rare in peripheral blood. Disease-associated clones were reportedly significantly overrepresented in matched ankylosing spondylitis synovial fluid.

In its sample, this clonotype was seen many times. What it binds is unknown. TCR beta libraries were made by quantitative 5'-RACE with molecular barcodes. TCRdb analysed the 5' RACE reads with MiXCR anew, one entry per CDR3 protein. Altogether under 450,000 distinct CDR3 sequences are present, over 15% being singletons, with the ten largest covering approximately 1%. Germline V gives CDR1 SGHRS, CDR2 YFSETQ. The CDR3 is made up of 15 amino acids. The germline V and J ends were trimmed by 7 bases and 4 bases, with 20 bases remaining between them. Sequencing was carried out using blood, either unsorted or a sorted T cell fraction (not recorded which). The rearrangement links TRBV5-1 to TRBJ1-2; D is undetermined. The receptor was isolated from a male donor with ankylosing spondylitis. CDR3 residues: CASYNRASSLYGYTF. The CDR3 DNA reads as TGCGCCAGCTACAACCGGGCCTCAAGCCTCTATGGCTACACCTTC.